These T cell receptor beta chains were read from a single sample in a study of cytomegalovirus exposure and HLA in healthy donors. Only in-frame clones appear in the TCRdb table, and some are missing; sequencing was by immunoSEQ multiplex PCR. Among about 190,000 clones, around 87% were seen once, and the ten largest hold around 1%. The sequenced material came from PBMCs. These receptors were taken from a boy aged 2 to 10 in good health and CMV-seronegative. The CDR3 runs from the conserved cysteine through the conserved F or W. The order of the fields is D gene, V gene, J gene, clone size, CDR3 protein, CDR3 DNA. A D gene is named only where the DNA matches it firmly. Size values are once, few and many counts, or a class for expanded clones, and some rows have none.

D: TRBD2; V: TRBV27; J: TRBJ2-1; size: once; CDR3: CASSTDSGSSYNEQFF; DNA: TGTGCCAGCAGTACAGATAGCGGGAGCTCCTACAATGAGCAGTTCTTC
D: TRBD1; V: TRBV27; J: TRBJ2-7; size: -; CDR3: CASSPDRGVTYEQYF; DNA: TGTGCCAGCAGTCCAGACAGGGGAGTGACCTACGAGCAGTACTTC
D: -; V: TRBV11-2; J: TRBJ2-7; size: -; CDR3: CASSSLSGLRYEQYF; DNA: TGTGCCAGCAGCTCCCTTAGTGGTTTGCGCTACGAGCAGTACTTC
D: TRBD2; V: TRBV5-1; J: TRBJ2-3; size: once; CDR3: CASSFLAGTDTQYF; DNA: TGCGCCAGCAGCTTTCTAGCGGGCACAGATACGCAGTATTTT
D: TRBD1; V: TRBV5-1; J: TRBJ1-2; size: -; CDR3: CASSESLGQPYGYTF; DNA: TGCGCCAGCAGCGAAAGCCTGGGACAGCCTTATGGCTACACCTTC
D: -; V: TRBV30; J: TRBJ1-6; size: -; CDR3: CAWSTGTSPLHF; DNA: TGTGCCTGGTCGACAGGAACTTCACCCCTCCACTTT
D: TRBD1; V: TRBV19; J: TRBJ2-1; size: -; CDR3: CASRNRGQDNEQFF; DNA: TGTGCCAGTAGAAACAGGGGGCAGGACAATGAGCAGTTCTTC
D: TRBD1; V: TRBV15; J: TRBJ1-1; size: -; CDR3: CATSRGTGLNTEAFF; DNA: TGTGCCACCAGCAGAGGGACAGGGCTGAACACTGAAGCTTTCTTT
D: -; V: TRBV5-8; J: TRBJ1-2; size: -; CDR3: CASSDWGRPNYGYTF; DNA: TGTGCCAGCAGCGATTGGGGGCGCCCTAACTATGGCTACACCTTC
D: TRBD2; V: TRBV27; J: TRBJ2-2; size: -; CDR3: CASGPVVPSGVAGELFF; DNA: TGTGCCAGCGGACCCGTAGTCCCTAGCGGGGTGGCCGGGGAGCTGTTTTTT
D: -; V: TRBV18; J: TRBJ1-2; size: -; CDR3: CASSPKTGSFYGYTF; DNA: TGTGCCAGCTCACCAAAAACAGGATCATTCTATGGCTACACCTTC
D: TRBD1; V: TRBV7-9; J: TRBJ1-2; size: -; CDR3: CASSSLDRANYGYTF; DNA: TGTGCCAGCAGCTCCCTCGACAGGGCTAACTATGGCTACACCTTC
D: TRBD1; V: TRBV19; J: TRBJ1-5; size: -; CDR3: CASSADRGGQPQHF; DNA: TGTGCCAGTAGCGCGGACAGGGGGGGCCAGCCCCAGCATTTT
D: TRBD2; V: TRBV11-1; J: TRBJ2-3; size: -; CDR3: CASSLRLAGGTSTDTQYF; DNA: TGTGCCAGCAGCTTAAGACTAGCGGGAGGGACTAGCACAGATACGCAGTATTTT
D: -; V: TRBV15; J: TRBJ1-1; size: -; CDR3: CATSRGGAPTEAFF; DNA: TGTGCCACCAGCAGGGGGGGGGCTCCCACTGAAGCTTTCTTT
D: TRBD1; V: TRBV5-1; J: TRBJ2-7; size: -; CDR3: CASSLPTGGTYEQYF; DNA: TGCGCCAGCAGCTTGCCTACAGGGGGTACCTACGAGCAGTACTTC
D: TRBD2; V: TRBV27; J: TRBJ2-3; size: -; CDR3: CASSTRLAAGGSTDTQYF; DNA: TGTGCCAGCAGTACCCGGCTTGCAGCGGGGGGTAGCACAGATACGCAGTATTTT
D: TRBD1; V: TRBV25-1; J: TRBJ1-1; size: -; CDR3: CASSDPGQGNTEAFF; DNA: TGTGCCAGCAGTGACCCCGGACAGGGTAACACTGAAGCTTTCTTT
D: -; V: TRBV28; J: TRBJ1-2; size: -; CDR3: CASRANQGWGGYTF; DNA: TGTGCCAGCAGAGCCAACCAGGGGTGGGGTGGCTACACCTTC
D: TRBD2; V: TRBV5-1; J: TRBJ2-2; size: -; CDR3: CASSLRLATNTGELFF; DNA: TGCGCCAGCAGCTTGCGACTAGCCACGAACACCGGGGAGCTGTTTTTT
D: -; V: TRBV28; J: TRBJ1-1; size: -; CDR3: CASRGGYSNTEAFF; DNA: TGTGCCAGCAGGGGGGGGTACAGTAACACTGAAGCTTTCTTT
D: -; V: TRBV11-2; J: TRBJ1-1; size: -; CDR3: CASRSLNTEAFF; DNA: TGTGCCAGCAGGTCCTTGAACACTGAAGCTTTCTTT
D: -; V: TRBV5-1; J: TRBJ1-1; size: -; CDR3: CASSLGGMNTEAFF; DNA: TGCGCCAGCAGCTTGGGCGGCATGAACACTGAAGCTTTCTTT
D: TRBD1; V: TRBV6-1; J: TRBJ1-2; size: -; CDR3: CASSSAGGARGYTF; DNA: TGTGCCAGCAGTTCGGCAGGGGGCGCGAGAGGCTACACCTTC
D: TRBD1; V: TRBV29-1; J: TRBJ2-7; size: -; CDR3: CSVAGQASSYEQYF; DNA: TGCAGCGTTGCCGGACAGGCTAGCTCCTACGAGCAGTACTTC
D: -; V: TRBV5-8; J: TRBJ1-5; size: -; CDR3: CASSLAGYSNQPQHF; DNA: TGTGCCAGCAGCTTAGCAGGTTATAGCAATCAGCCCCAGCATTTT
D: TRBD2; V: TRBV5-1; J: TRBJ2-3; size: -; CDR3: CASSSNSGGVTDTQYF; DNA: TGCGCCAGCAGCTCCAACTCCGGGGGGGTGACAGATACGCAGTATTTT
D: -; V: TRBV5-4; J: TRBJ1-1; size: -; CDR3: CASSLVGSNTEAFF; DNA: TGTGCCAGCAGCTTGGTTGGGAGTAACACTGAAGCTTTCTTT
D: TRBD1; V: TRBV7-8; J: TRBJ2-2; size: -; CDR3: CASSRGTERVHTGELFF; DNA: TGTGCCAGCAGCCGAGGGACAGAGAGAGTTCACACCGGGGAGCTGTTTTTT
D: -; V: TRBV7-2; J: TRBJ2-7; size: -; CDR3: CASTRDFGYEQYF; DNA: TGTGCCAGCACCAGGGACTTTGGGTACGAGCAGTACTTC
D: TRBD2; V: TRBV4-1; J: TRBJ2-7; size: -; CDR3: CASSLGLAGSYEQYF; DNA: TGCGCCAGCAGCCTCGGACTAGCGGGGTCCTACGAGCAGTACTTC
D: -; V: TRBV10-3; J: TRBJ2-7; size: -; CDR3: CAISRDTISYEQYF; DNA: TGTGCCATCAGCCGGGACACCATCTCCTACGAGCAGTACTTC
D: -; V: TRBV28; J: TRBJ1-5; size: -; CDR3: CASSYGHVLNQPQHF; DNA: TGTGCCAGCAGTTACGGACACGTGTTGAATCAGCCCCAGCATTTT
D: -; V: TRBV15; J: TRBJ2-3; size: -; CDR3: CATSSSPTSTDTQYF; DNA: TGTGCCACCAGCAGCTCCCCGACTAGCACAGATACGCAGTATTTT
D: -; V: TRBV30; J: TRBJ2-2; size: -; CDR3: CATASRVGVYGGELFF; DNA: TGTGCCACCGCATCTCGAGTAGGGGTATATGGCGGGGAGCTGTTTTTT
D: -; V: TRBV5-8; J: TRBJ1-1; size: -; CDR3: CASRLRITEAFF; DNA: TGTGCCAGCAGACTCAGGATCACTGAAGCTTTCTTT
D: TRBD2; V: TRBV5-1; J: TRBJ2-2; size: once; CDR3: CASSLAGQNTGELFF; DNA: TGCGCCAGCAGCCTAGCGGGACAGAACACCGGGGAGCTGTTTTTT
D: -; V: TRBV5-1; J: TRBJ1-1; size: -; CDR3: CASWGGLNSEAFF; DNA: TGCGCCAGCTGGGGGGGATTGAACTCTGAAGCTTTCTTT
D: -; V: TRBV6-6; J: TRBJ1-5; size: -; CDR3: CASSYLGAVGQPQHF; DNA: TGTGCCAGCAGTTACCTGGGGGCTGTGGGTCAGCCCCAGCATTTT
D: TRBD2; V: TRBV27; J: TRBJ2-3; size: -; CDR3: CASSFVGGSTDTQYF; DNA: TGTGCCAGCAGTTTTGTGGGGGGGTCCACAGATACGCAGTATTTT
D: -; V: TRBV5-1; J: TRBJ1-4; size: -; CDR3: CASSLSRLDLNEKLFF; DNA: TGCGCCAGCAGCTTGTCACGGTTAGATCTTAATGAAAAACTGTTTTTT
D: -; V: TRBV4-1; J: TRBJ2-5; size: -; CDR3: CASSQDGLARSETQYF; DNA: TGCGCCAGCAGCCAAGATGGTCTAGCTAGGTCCGAGACCCAGTACTTC
D: TRBD1; V: TRBV7-9; J: TRBJ2-7; size: -; CDR3: CSSSLDTGTGLQYF; DNA: TGTTCCAGCAGCTTAGACACCGGGACAGGGTTGCAGTACTTC
D: TRBD1; V: TRBV6-1; J: TRBJ1-4; size: -; CDR3: CASRQGGTNEKLFF; DNA: TGTGCCAGCCGACAGGGAGGAACTAATGAAAAACTGTTTTTT
D: -; V: TRBV6-5; J: TRBJ2-7; size: few; CDR3: CASSRPLGASLEQYF; DNA: TGTGCCAGCAGTCGGCCGCTGGGAGCTTCCTTGGAGCAGTACTTC
D: -; V: TRBV7-9; J: TRBJ2-7; size: -; CDR3: CASSLKSGSLSYEQYF; DNA: TGTGCCAGCAGCTTAAAATCCGGGTCTCTCTCCTACGAGCAGTACTTC
D: -; V: TRBV5-1; J: TRBJ1-1; size: -; CDR3: CASSFGGTEAFF; DNA: TGCGCCAGCAGCTTCGGTGGCACTGAAGCTTTCTTT
D: -; V: TRBV5-1; J: TRBJ2-2; size: -; CDR3: CASSLVGLGPAGELFF; DNA: TGCGCCAGCAGCTTGGTGGGACTGGGTCCCGCCGGGGAGCTGTTTTTT
D: -; V: TRBV5-1; J: TRBJ2-7; size: -; CDR3: CASSFEGVYDQYF; DNA: TGCGCCAGCAGCTTCGAAGGGGTCTACGATCAGTACTTC
D: -; V: TRBV5-6; J: TRBJ1-5; size: few; CDR3: CASSLGGLPQHF; DNA: TGTGCCAGCAGCTTGGGGGGCCTGCCCCAGCATTTT
D: -; V: TRBV10-3; J: TRBJ1-3; size: -; CDR3: CALGGAGNTIYF; DNA: TGTGCCCTCGGGGGGGCTGGAAACACCATATATTTT
D: -; V: TRBV28; J: TRBJ2-5; size: -; CDR3: CASSDMEAQYF; DNA: TGTGCCAGCAGTGATATGGAGGCCCAGTACTTC
D: -; V: TRBV28; J: TRBJ2-7; size: -; CDR3: CASSSYVLLGRYF; DNA: TGTGCCAGCAGTTCCTACGTCTTGCTGGGCCGCTACTTC
D: -; V: TRBV6-1; J: TRBJ1-4; size: -; CDR3: CASSEEDRGDPRLFF; DNA: TGTGCCAGCAGTGAAGAGGACCGGGGGGATCCTCGACTGTTTTTT
D: -; V: TRBV20-1; J: TRBJ2-7; size: -; CDR3: CSARTSYEQYF; DNA: TGCAGTGCTAGGACTAGTTACGAGCAGTACTTC
D: -; V: TRBV29-1; J: TRBJ1-3; size: -; CDR3: CSAQESSGNTIYF; DNA: TGCAGCGCACAGGAAAGCTCTGGAAACACCATATATTTT
D: -; V: TRBV28; J: TRBJ2-3; size: -; CDR3: CASKGAGANTDTQYF; DNA: TGTGCCAGCAAAGGAGCGGGCGCAAACACAGATACGCAGTATTTT
D: -; V: TRBV5-1; J: TRBJ2-1; size: -; CDR3: CASSLAEHNEQFF; DNA: TGCGCCAGCAGCTTGGCGGAGCACAATGAGCAGTTCTTC
D: TRBD2; V: TRBV29-1; J: TRBJ2-7; size: -; CDR3: CSVAPSGAGEQYF; DNA: TGCAGCGTCGCCCCTAGCGGGGCGGGGGAGCAGTACTTC